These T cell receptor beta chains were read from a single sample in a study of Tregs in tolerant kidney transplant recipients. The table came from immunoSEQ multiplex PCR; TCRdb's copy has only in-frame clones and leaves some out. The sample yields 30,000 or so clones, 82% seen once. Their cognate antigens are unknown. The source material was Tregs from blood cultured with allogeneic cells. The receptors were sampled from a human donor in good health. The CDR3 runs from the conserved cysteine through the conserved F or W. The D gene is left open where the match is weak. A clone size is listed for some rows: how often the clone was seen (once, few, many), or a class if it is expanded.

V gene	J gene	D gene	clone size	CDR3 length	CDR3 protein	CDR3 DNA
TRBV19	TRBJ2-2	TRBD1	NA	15	CASSRQGGNTGELFF	TGTGCCAGTAGTAGACAGGGGGGGAACACCGGGGAGCTGTTTTTT
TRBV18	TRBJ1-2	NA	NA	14	CASSPAEISYGYTF	TGTGCCAGCTCACCAGCAGAAATTTCCTATGGCTACACCTTC
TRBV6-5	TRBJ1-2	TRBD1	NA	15	CASSYYGQGRGGYTF	TGTGCCAGCAGTTACTACGGACAGGGTAGAGGTGGCTACACCTTC
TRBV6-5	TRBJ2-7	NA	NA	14	CASSYSAGSYEQYF	TGTGCCAGCAGTTACTCCGCCGGATCCTACGAGCAGTACTTC
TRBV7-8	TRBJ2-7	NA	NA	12	CASSLVRYEQYF	TGTGCCAGCAGCTTAGTACGCTACGAGCAGTACTTC
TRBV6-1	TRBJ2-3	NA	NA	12	CASSYRGNTQYF	TGTGCCAGCAGTTATCGGGGAAATACGCAGTATTTT
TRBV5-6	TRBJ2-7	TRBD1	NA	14	CASSPGTGDYEQYF	TGTGCCAGCAGCCCCGGGACAGGTGACTACGAGCAGTACTTC
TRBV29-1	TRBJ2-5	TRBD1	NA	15	CSVTRWTGGEETQYF	TGCAGCGTTACCCGTTGGACAGGGGGCGAAGAGACCCAGTACTTC
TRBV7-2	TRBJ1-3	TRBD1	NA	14	CASSPGTGVNTIYF	TGTGCCAGCAGCCCTGGGACAGGGGTGAACACCATATATTTT
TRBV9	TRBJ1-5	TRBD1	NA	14	CASSQTGDNQPQHF	TGTGCCAGCAGCCAGACAGGGGACAATCAGCCCCAGCATTTT
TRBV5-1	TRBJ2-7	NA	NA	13	CASSLVSSYEQYF	TGCGCCAGCAGCTTAGTCAGCTCCTACGAGCAGTACTTC
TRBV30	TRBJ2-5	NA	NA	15	CAWSGNSVGGETQYF	TGTGCCTGGAGTGGAAATAGTGTAGGAGGAGAGACCCAGTACTTC
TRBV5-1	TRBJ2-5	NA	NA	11	CASSSQETQYF	TGCGCCAGCAGCTCGCAAGAGACCCAGTACTTC
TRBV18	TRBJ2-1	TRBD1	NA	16	CASSPSGQGGGDEQFF	TGTGCCAGCTCACCGTCCGGACAGGGGGGGGGTGATGAGCAGTTCTTC
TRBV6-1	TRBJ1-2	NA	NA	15	CASSLISGSLYGYTF	TGTGCCAGCAGTTTAATATCAGGGAGCCTCTATGGCTACACCTTC
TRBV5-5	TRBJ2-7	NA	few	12	CASSLVGYEQYF	TGTGCCAGCAGCTTGGTAGGGTACGAGCAGTACTTC
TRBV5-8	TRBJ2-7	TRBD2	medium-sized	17	CASSLELAGGGSYEQYF	TGTGCCAGCAGCCTGGAGTTGGCGGGAGGAGGATCCTACGAGCAGTACTTC
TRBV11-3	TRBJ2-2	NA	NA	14	CASSLAGTIGELFF	TGTGCCAGCAGCTTAGCGGGGACAATCGGGGAGCTGTTTTTT
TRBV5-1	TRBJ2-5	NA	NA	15	CASSLAFLGQETQYF	TGCGCCAGCAGCTTGGCGTTTCTGGGGCAAGAGACCCAGTACTTC
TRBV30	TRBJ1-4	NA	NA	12	CAWMGTREKLFF	TGTGCCTGGATGGGGACGAGAGAAAAACTGTTTTTT
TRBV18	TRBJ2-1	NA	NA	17	CASSPRTGPSSYNEQFF	TGTGCCAGCTCACCACGGACCGGACCGAGCTCCTACAATGAGCAGTTCTTC
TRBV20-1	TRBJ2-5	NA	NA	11	CSARVWETQYF	TGCAGTGCTAGAGTGTGGGAGACCCAGTACTTC
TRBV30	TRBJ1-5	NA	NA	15	CAWSADRYGNQPQHF	TGTGCCTGGAGCGCGGACAGATATGGCAATCAGCCCCAGCATTTT